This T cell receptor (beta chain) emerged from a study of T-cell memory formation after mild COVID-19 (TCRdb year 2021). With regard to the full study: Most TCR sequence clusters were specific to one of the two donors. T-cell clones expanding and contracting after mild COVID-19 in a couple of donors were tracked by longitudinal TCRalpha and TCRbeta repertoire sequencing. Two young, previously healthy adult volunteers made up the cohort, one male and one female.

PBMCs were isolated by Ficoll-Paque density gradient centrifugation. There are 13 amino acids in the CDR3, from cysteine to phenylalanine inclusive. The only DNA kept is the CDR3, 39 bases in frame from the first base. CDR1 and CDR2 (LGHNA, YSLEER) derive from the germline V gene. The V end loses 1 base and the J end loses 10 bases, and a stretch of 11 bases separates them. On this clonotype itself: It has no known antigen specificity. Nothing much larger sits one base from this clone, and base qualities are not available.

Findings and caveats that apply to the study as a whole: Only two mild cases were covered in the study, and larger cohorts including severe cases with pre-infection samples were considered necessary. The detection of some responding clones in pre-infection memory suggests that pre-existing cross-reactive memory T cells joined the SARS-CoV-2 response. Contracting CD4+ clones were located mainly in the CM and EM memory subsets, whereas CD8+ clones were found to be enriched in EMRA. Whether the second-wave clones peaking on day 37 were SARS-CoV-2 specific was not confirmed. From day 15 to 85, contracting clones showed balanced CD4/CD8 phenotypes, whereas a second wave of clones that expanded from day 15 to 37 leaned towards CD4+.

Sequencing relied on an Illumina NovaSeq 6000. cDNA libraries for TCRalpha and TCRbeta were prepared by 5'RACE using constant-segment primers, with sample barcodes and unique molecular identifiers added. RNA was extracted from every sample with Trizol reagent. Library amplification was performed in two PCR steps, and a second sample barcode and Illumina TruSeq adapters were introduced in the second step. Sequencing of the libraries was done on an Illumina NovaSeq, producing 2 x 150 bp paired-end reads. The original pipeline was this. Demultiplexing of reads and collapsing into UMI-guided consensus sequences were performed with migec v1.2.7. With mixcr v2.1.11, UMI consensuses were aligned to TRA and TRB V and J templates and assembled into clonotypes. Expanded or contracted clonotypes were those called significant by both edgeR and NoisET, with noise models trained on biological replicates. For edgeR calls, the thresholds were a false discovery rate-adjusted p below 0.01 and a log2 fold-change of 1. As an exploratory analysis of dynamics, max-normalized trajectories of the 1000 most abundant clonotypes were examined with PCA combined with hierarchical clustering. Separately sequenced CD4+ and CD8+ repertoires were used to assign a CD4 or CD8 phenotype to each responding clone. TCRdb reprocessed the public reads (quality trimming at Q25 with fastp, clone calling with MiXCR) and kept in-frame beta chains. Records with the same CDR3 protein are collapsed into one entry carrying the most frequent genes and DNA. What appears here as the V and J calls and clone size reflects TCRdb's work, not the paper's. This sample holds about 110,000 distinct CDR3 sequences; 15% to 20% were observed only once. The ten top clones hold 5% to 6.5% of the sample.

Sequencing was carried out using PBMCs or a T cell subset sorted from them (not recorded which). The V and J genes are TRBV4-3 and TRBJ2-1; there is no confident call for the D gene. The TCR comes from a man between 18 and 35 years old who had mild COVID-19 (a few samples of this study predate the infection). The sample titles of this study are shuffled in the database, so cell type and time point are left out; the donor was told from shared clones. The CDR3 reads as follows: CASSQVVGQEQFF. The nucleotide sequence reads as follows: TGCGCCAGCAGCCAAGTCGTCGGGCAGGAGCAGTTCTTC.